This TCR beta chain was recorded in a study of Graves' ophthalmopathy and Graves' hyperthyroidism. Turning to the study itself: Ahead of any treatment, peripheral blood was obtained at the initial diagnosis. Study results and caveats: In blood appeared most of the expanded thyroid clonotypes whose frequency exceeded 0.001. Separation of ophthalmopathy from stable hyperthyroidism was achieved by a 13-signature model, at about 91% sensitivity and around 81% specificity.

PBMCs were obtained from about 9.5 ml of fresh peripheral blood. As the template, RNA transcripts were used to amplify TCR beta CDR3 regions. RT-PCR with HTBI primers came first, then second-round multiplex PCR. TCRdb independently ran MiXCR on the multiplex PCR reads; one entry per CDR3 protein. The sample has around 51,000 distinct CDR3 sequences, roughly 52% seen once. In its sample, this clonotype was seen many times. Antigen specificity is unknown. The length of the CDR3 is 11 residues. Trimming took off 6 bases at V and 0 bases at J, with 3 bases between the two ends. Germline V gene data show CDR1 as LNHDA and CDR2 as SQIVND (reference sequence).

The origin of this receptor is an adult man with Graves' ophthalmopathy. V usage is TRBV19 and J usage is TRBJ2-7; D unclear. Sequenced material: peripheral blood. CDR3 DNA: TGTGCCAGTAGCCACTCCTACGAGCAGTACTTC. Translation gives CASSHSYEQYF. The variable domain in full, with the rest retrieved from reference TRBV19 and TRBJ2-7, is DGGITQSPKYLFRKEGQNVTLSCEQNLNHDAMYWYRQDPGQGLRLIYYSQIVNDFQKGDIAEGYSVSREKKESFPLTVTSAQKNPTAFYLCASSHSYEQYFGPGTRLTVT.